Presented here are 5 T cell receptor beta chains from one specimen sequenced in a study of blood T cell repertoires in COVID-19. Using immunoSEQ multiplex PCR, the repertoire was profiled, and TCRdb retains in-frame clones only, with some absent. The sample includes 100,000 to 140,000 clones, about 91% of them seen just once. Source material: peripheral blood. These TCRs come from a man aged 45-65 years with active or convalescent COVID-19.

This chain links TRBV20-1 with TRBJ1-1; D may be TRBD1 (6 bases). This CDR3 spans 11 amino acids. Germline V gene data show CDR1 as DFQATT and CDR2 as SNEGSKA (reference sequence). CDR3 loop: CSEGGSSVAFF. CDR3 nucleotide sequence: TGCAGCGAGGGGGGGAGTTCAGTGGCTTTCTTT.

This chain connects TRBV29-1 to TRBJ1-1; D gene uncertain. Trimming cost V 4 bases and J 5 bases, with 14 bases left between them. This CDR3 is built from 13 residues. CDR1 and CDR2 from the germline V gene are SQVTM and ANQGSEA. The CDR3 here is CSVGAGLGTEAFF. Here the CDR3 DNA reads TGCAGCGTTGGAGCAGGCTTGGGTACTGAAGCTTTCTTT.

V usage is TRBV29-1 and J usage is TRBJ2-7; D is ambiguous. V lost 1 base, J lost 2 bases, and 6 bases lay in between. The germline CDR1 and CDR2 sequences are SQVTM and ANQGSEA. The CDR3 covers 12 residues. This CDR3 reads CSVEVQAYEQYF. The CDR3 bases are TGCAGCGTTGAAGTGCAGGCCTACGAGCAGTACTTC.

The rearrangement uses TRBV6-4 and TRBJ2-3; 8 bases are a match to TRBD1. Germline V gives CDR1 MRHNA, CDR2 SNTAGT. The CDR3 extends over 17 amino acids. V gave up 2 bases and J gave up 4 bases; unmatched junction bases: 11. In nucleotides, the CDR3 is TGTGCCAGCAGTGACGGACCCGGAGCAGGGGGCGCAGATACGCAGTATTTT. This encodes CASSDGPGAGGADTQYF.

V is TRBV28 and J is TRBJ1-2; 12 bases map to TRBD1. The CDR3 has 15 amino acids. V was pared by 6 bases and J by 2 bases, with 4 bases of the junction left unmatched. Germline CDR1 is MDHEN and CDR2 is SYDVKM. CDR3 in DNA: TGTGCCAGCAGCCCGGGACAGGGGGCAAACTATGGCTACACCTTC. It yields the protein CASSPGQGANYGYTF.